The sequence of this T cell receptor (beta chain) was determined in a study of shared clonotypes between healthy human individuals. Overall study: Donor composition was a couple of women and three men, aged 18 to 49. The study's findings and limits: The authors sampled blood alone, and tissue repertoires likely differ. Clonotypes shared by all four sorted-subset donors had higher generation probabilities than non-shared clonotypes.

The DNA input per sorted-subset replicate PCR was about 220 ng, corresponding to roughly 30,000 T cell genomes. Measured with immunoSEQ multiplex PCR; TCRdb has only the in-frame clones, and not every one. The repertoire includes about 530,000 clones, 95% to 97% of them detected once, and less than 0.06% sits in the top ten. This CDR3 region has 14 residues. V was trimmed by 0 bases and J by 2 bases, leaving 9 bases between them. Germline CDR1 is SGHRS and CDR2 is YFSETQ. Comment on this clone: Its antigen is not identified.

Sequencing was done on a sample of naive CD4+ T cells sorted from blood. Stated subset: CD45RA+ positively selected. V is TRBV5-1 and J is TRBJ2-7; perhaps TRBD2 as D (5 bases). This receptor was obtained from a woman aged 30 to 39 in good health. CDR3 sequence reads: CASSLGSEAYEQYF. The CDR3 nucleotides are TGCGCCAGCAGCTTGGGTAGCGAAGCCTACGAGCAGTACTTC.